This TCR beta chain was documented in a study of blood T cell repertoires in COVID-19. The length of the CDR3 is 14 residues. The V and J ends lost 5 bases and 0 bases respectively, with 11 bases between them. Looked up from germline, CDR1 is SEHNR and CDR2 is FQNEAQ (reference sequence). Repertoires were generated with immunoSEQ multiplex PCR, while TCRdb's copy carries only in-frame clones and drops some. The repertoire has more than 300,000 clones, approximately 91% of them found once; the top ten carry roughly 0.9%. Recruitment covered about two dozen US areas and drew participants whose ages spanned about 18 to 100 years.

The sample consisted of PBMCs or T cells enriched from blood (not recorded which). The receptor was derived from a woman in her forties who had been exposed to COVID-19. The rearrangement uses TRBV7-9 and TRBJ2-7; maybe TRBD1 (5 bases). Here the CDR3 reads CASSLGHSSYEQYF. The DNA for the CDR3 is TGTGCCAGCAGCCTTGGACACAGCTCCTACGAGCAGTACTTC.